This T cell receptor (beta chain) was obtained from a study of shared clonotypes between healthy human individuals. The repertoire was sequenced with immunoSEQ multiplex PCR; TCRdb's copy has only in-frame clones and lacks some. Seen here are under 2,500,000 clones, around 95% observed once, and the top ten hold 0.13%. The receptor's source is a man aged 18 to 29 in good health. Sequences were obtained from naive CD4+ T cells sorted from blood. The subset here: CD45RA+ positively selected.

CDR3 sequence reads: CASSHTRDRGAETQYF. The CDR3 DNA sequence: TGTGCCAGCAGCCATACGAGGGACAGGGGAGCGGAGACCCAGTACTTC. The chain is built from TRBV7-3 and TRBJ2-5; 10 bases are a match to TRBD1. This CDR3 contains 16 residues. Germline CDR1 and CDR2: SGHTA and FQGTGA. The ends lost 5 bases at V and 5 bases at J; junction bases unmatched: 11. The variable domain in full, with the rest retrieved from reference TRBV7-3 and TRBJ2-5, is GAGVSQTPSNKVTEKGKYVELRCDPISGHTALYWYRQSLGQGPEFLIYFQGTGAADDSGLPNDRFFAVRPEGSVSTLKIQRTERGDSAVYLCASSHTRDRGAETQYFGPGTRLLVL.